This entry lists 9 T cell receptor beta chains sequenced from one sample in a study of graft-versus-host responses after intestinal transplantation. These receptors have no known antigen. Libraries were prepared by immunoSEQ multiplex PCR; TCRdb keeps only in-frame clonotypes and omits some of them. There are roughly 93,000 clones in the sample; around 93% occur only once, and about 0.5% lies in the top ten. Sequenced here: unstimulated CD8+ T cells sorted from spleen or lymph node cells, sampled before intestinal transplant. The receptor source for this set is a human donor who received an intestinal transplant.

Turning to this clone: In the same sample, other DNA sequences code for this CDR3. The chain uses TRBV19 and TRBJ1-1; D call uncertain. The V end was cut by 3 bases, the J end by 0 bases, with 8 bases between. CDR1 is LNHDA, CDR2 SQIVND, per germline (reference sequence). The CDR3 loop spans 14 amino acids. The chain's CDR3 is CASSITGMNTEAFF. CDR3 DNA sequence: TGTGCCAGTAGTATCACGGGTATGAACACTGAAGCTTTCTTT.

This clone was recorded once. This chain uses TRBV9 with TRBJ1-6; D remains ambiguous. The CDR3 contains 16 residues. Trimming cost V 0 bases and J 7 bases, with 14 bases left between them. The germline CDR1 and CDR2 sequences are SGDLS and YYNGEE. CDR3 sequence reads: CASSVGSSWANSPLHF. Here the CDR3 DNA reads TGTGCCAGCAGCGTAGGCTCCAGCTGGGCCAATTCACCCCTCCACTTT.

For the CDR3, the DNA is TGTGCCAGCAGCTTAATGGACGGGACCTACGAGCAGTACTTC. It codes for CASSLMDGTYEQYF. The chain couples TRBV7-3 to TRBJ2-7, with a possible D match to TRBD2 (5 bases). The CDR3 contains 14 residues. The V gene lost 1 base and the J gene lost 2 bases, with 9 bases spanning the gap. Germline V lookup: CDR1 SGHTA, CDR2 FQGTGA.

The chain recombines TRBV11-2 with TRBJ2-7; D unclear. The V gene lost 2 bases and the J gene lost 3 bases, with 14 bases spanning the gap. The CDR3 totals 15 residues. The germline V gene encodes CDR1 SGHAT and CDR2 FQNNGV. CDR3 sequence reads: CASSLPAAAYYEQYF. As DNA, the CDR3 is TGTGCCAGCAGCTTACCCGCGGCAGCATACTACGAGCAGTACTTC. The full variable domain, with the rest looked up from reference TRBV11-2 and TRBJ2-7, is EAGVAQSPRYKIIEKRQSVAFWCNPISGHATLYWYQQILGQGPKLLIQFQNNGVVDDSQLPKDRFSAERLKGVDSTLKIQPAKLEDSAVYLCASSLPAAAYYEQYFGPGTRLTVT.

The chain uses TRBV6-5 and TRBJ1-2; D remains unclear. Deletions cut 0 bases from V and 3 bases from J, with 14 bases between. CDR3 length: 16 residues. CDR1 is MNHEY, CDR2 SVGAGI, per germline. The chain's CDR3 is CASSYSRAERDYGYTF. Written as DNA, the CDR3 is TGTGCCAGCAGTTACTCGCGGGCCGAGAGGGACTATGGCTACACCTTC.

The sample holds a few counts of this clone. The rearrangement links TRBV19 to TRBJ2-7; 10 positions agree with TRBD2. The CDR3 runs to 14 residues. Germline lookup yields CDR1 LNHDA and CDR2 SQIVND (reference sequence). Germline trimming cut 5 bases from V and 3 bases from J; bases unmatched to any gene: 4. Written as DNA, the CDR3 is TGTGCCAGTAGTGAGGCTAGCGGGAGCTACGAGCAGTACTTC. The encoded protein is CASSEASGSYEQYF.

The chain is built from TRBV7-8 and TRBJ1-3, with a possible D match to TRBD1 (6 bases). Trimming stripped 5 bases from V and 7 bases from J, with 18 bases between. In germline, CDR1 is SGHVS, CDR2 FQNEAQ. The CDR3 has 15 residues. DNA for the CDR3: TGTGCCAGCAGCCACCGGGGGGCGGTGGGGAACACCATATATTTT. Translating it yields CASSHRGAVGNTIYF.

CDR3 sequence reads: CASSHNSGTGGNNEQFF. The DNA for the CDR3 is TGTGCCAGCAGCCACAACTCCGGGACAGGGGGTAACAATGAGCAGTTCTTC. This chain uses TRBV7-6 with TRBJ2-1; 11 nucleotides line up with TRBD1. Trimming at V came to 5 bases and at J to 5 bases, leaving 11 bases not matched to a gene. CDR3 size: 17 residues. Germline V gives CDR1 SGHVS, CDR2 FNYEAQ.

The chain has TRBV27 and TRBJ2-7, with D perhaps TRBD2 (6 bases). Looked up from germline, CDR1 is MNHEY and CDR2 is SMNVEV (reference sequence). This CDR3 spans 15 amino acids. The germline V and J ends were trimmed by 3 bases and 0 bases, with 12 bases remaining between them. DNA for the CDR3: TGTGCCAGCAGTTTCGCGGCGGGGAGCTCCTACGAGCAGTACTTC. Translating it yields CASSFAAGSSYEQYF.